This T cell receptor (beta chain) was sequenced in a study of T cell responses to AZD1222 COVID-19 vaccine. CDR1 and CDR2 (germline): SGHAT, FQNNGV. V was cut by 1 base and J by 6 bases, with 7 bases left in between. The CDR3 spans 13 residues. TCRdb's copy holds only in-frame clones and misses some; the assay was immunoSEQ multiplex PCR. The sample holds 120,000 or so clones, less than 95% seen once. The sequence was collected from an adult in good health. V usage is TRBV11-2 and J usage is TRBJ2-1, with D possibly TRBD2 on 5 matching bases. The specimen comprised peripheral blood, sampled on day 0 of MenACWY control vaccination. The CDR3 protein is CASSLGTSNEQFF. The CDR3 coding sequence is TGTGCCAGCAGCTTAGGGACTTCCAATGAGCAGTTCTTC.